The subject of this entry is one T cell receptor (beta chain). Method: immunoSEQ multiplex PCR; TCRdb's copy keeps in-frame clones and lacks some. The data contain around 40,000 clones, 80% to 95% of them seen just once; the ten biggest clones take up around 5.5%. This entry is derived from a study of T cell changes during pregnancy in multiple sclerosis. CDR3 length: 14 amino acids. V was pared by 5 bases and J by 3 bases, with 4 bases of the junction left unmatched. CDR1 SGHVS and CDR2 FNYEAQ come from the germline V gene. This clonotype was obtained from a female donor with multiple sclerosis, enrolled in a pregnancy study. The chain couples TRBV7-6 to TRBJ2-1; 7 bases map to TRBD2. This material consisted of CD8+ T cells from peripheral blood mononuclear cells, taken in the third trimester of pregnancy. The CDR3 is CASSPSGIYNEQFF. In DNA form, the CDR3 reads TGTGCCAGCAGCCCCAGCGGGATCTACAATGAGCAGTTCTTC.